This T cell receptor (beta chain) was retrieved from a study of CD8+CD57+ T cells in acquired aplastic anemia. Germline CDR1 and CDR2: SQVTM and ANQGSEA. V was clipped by 5 bases and J by 2 bases; unmatched bases: 7. This CDR3 comprises 15 residues. TCR beta VDJ and CDR3 profiles were obtained from a genomic DNA template. TCRdb analysed the reads with MiXCR anew, one entry per CDR3 protein. The sample shows 110,000 or so distinct CDR3 sequences, 50% to 65% of them seen only once. This TCR was recovered from a human donor in good health, serving as a control. Input material: sorted CD4+, CD8+, or CD8+CD57+ T cells (not recorded which) from PBMCs. This chain uses TRBV29-1 with TRBJ2-5; the match to TRBD1 covers 11 bases. The CDR3 loop is CSVSRDRGEQETQYF. In nucleotides, the CDR3 is TGCAGCGTTTCCCGGGACAGGGGGGAACAAGAGACCCAGTACTTC.